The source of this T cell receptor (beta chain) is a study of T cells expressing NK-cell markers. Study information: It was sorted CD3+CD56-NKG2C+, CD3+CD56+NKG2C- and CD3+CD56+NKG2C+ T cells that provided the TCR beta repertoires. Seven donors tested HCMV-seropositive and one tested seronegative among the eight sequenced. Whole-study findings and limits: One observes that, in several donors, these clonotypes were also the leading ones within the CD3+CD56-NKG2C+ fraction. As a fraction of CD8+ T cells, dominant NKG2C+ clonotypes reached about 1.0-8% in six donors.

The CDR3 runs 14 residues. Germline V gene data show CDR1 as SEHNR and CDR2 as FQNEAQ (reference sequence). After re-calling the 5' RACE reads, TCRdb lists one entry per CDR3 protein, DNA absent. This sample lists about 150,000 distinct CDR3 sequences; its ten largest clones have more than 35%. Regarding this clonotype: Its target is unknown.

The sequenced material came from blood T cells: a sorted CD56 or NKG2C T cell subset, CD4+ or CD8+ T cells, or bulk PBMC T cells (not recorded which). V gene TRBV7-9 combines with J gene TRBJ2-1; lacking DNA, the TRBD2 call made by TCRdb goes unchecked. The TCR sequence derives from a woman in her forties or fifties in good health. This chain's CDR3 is CASSLDGTTQEQFF.